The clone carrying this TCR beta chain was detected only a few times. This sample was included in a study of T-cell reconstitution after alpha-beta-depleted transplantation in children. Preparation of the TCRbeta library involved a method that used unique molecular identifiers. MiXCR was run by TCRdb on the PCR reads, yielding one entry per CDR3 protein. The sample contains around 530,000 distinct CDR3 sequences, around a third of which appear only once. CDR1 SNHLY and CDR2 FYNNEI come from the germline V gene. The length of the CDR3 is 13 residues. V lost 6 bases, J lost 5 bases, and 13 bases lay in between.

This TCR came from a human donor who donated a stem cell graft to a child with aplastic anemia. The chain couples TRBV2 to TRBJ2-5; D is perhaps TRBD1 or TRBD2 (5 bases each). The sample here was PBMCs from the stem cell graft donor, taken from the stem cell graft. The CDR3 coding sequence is TGTGCCAGCAGGAGGGGCCTGCTGGAGACCCAGTACTTC. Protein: CASRRGLLETQYF. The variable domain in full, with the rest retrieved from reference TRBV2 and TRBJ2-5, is EPEVTQTPSHQVTQMGQEVILRCVPISNHLYFYWYRQILGQKVEFLVSFYNNEISEKSEIFDDQFSVERPDGSNFTLKIRSTKLEDSAMYFCASRRGLLETQYFGPGTRLLVL.